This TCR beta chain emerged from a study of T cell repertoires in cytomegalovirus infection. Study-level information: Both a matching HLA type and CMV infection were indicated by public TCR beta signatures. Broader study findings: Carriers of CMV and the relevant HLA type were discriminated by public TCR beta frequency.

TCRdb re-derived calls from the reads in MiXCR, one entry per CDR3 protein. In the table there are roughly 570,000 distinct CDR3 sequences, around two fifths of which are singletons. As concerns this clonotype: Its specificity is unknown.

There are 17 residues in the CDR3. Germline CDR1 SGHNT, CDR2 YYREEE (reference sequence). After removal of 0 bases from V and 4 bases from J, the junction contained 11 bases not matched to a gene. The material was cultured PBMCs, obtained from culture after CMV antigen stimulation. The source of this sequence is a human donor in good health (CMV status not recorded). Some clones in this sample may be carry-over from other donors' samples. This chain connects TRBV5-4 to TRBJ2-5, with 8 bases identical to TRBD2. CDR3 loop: CASSLGSAAGGGETQYF. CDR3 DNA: TGTGCCAGCAGCTTGGGATCCGCTGCGGGGGGAGGAGAGACCCAGTACTTC.